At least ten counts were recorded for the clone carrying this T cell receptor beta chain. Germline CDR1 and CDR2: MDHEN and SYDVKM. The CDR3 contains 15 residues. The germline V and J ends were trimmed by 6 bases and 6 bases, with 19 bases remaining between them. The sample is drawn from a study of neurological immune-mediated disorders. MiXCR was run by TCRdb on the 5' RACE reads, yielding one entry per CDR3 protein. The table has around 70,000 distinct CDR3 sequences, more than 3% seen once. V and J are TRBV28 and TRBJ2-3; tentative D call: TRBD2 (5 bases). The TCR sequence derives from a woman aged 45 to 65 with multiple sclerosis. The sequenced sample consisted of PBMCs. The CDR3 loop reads CASSPPAGTGDTQYF. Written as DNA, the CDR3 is TGTGCCAGCAGCCCACCTGCGGGCACGGGGGATACGCAGTATTTT.